These T cell receptor beta chains were read from a single sample in a study of blood T cell repertoires in COVID-19. Libraries were prepared by immunoSEQ multiplex PCR; TCRdb keeps only in-frame clonotypes and omits some of them. The table records approximately 250,000 clones, less than 90% of them present only once. Specimen: peripheral blood. These receptors were taken from a woman aged 40 to 50 who had recovered from COVID-19. The CDR3 runs from the conserved cysteine through the conserved F or W. The D gene is left open where the match is weak. Expanded clones are given a class, and other clones once, few, many or no size at all.

j_call d_call clone_size v_call cdr3_aa cdr3_nt
TRBJ1-6 . . TRBV5-1 CASREEPNSPLHF TGCGCCAGCAGGGAGGAGCCTAATTCACCCCTCCACTTT
TRBJ1-3 . . TRBV28 CASSFPASGNTIYF TGTGCCAGCAGTTTCCCTGCGTCCGGAAACACCATATATTTT
TRBJ1-4 . . TRBV28 CASSWAADEKLFF TGTGCCAGCAGTTGGGCAGCGGATGAAAAACTGTTTTTT
TRBJ2-7 TRBD2 . TRBV24-1 CATSDLGRDEQYF TGTGCCACCAGTGATCTGGGGAGGGACGAGCAGTACTTC
TRBJ1-3 . once TRBV6-5 CASSIHRGGNTIYF TGTGCCAGCAGCATACATCGAGGTGGAAACACCATATATTTT
TRBJ1-5 . . TRBV30 CAWSDGGRPGQPQHF TGTGCCTGGAGTGACGGAGGCAGGCCGGGGCAGCCCCAGCATTTT
TRBJ2-1 TRBD2 . TRBV11-2 CASSLGASGGNEQFF TGTGCCAGCAGCTTAGGGGCTAGCGGGGGGAATGAGCAGTTCTTC
TRBJ1-5 TRBD1 . TRBV6-5 CASRPDREDQPQHF TGTGCCAGCAGGCCAGACAGGGAAGACCAGCCCCAGCATTTT
TRBJ2-1 TRBD1 . TRBV25-1 CASSELDRVSNEQFF TGTGCCAGCAGTGAATTAGACAGGGTCAGCAATGAGCAGTTCTTC
TRBJ1-5 . . TRBV2 CASKINRGNQPQHF TGTGCCAGCAAAATTAACAGGGGCAATCAGCCCCAGCATTTT
TRBJ1-1 . . TRBV10-3 CAISGDFGGAAEAFF TGTGCCATCAGTGGGGATTTTGGAGGGGCCGCTGAAGCTTTCTTT
TRBJ1-1 . . TRBV18 CASSPAAGDTEAFF TGTGCCAGCTCACCGGCGGCCGGGGACACTGAAGCTTTCTTT
TRBJ2-5 . . TRBV18 CASSQLTKLETQYF TGTGCCAGCTCCCAATTAACAAAGTTGGAGACCCAGTACTTC
TRBJ1-5 . . TRBV30 CAWSYQGRAYQPQHF TGTGCCTGGAGTTACCAGGGAAGGGCCTATCAGCCCCAGCATTTT
TRBJ2-7 . . TRBV6-5 CASSNSGPEQYF TGTGCCAGCAGTAATTCAGGGCCCGAGCAGTACTTC
TRBJ2-3 TRBD1 . TRBV5-1 CASSLQGQGATDTQYF TGCGCCAGCAGCCTCCAGGGACAGGGGGCCACAGATACGCAGTATTTT
TRBJ1-5 . . TRBV3-1/TRBV3-2 CASSQDGRYSNQPQHF TGTGCCAGCAGCCAAGATGGGAGATATAGCAATCAGCCCCAGCATTTT
TRBJ2-7 . . TRBV10-1 CASSDKQGSEQYF TGCGCCAGCAGTGACAAACAGGGTTCCGAGCAGTACTTC
TRBJ2-1 . . TRBV7-8 CASSLYEGRGEQFF TGTGCCAGCAGCTTATACGAGGGTCGAGGTGAGCAGTTCTTC
TRBJ1-2 TRBD1 . TRBV18 CASSPPTGLYGYTF TGTGCCAGCTCACCACCGACAGGGCTGTATGGCTACACCTTC
TRBJ1-4 . . TRBV11-2 CASSTNIGVREKLFF TGTGCCAGCAGCACAAACATCGGAGTGCGGGAAAAACTGTTTTTT
TRBJ1-5 TRBD1 . TRBV18 CTSSPGDRTGGIQPQHF TGTACCAGCTCCCCAGGAGATCGGACAGGGGGCATCCAGCCCCAGCATTTT
TRBJ2-6 . . TRBV5-6 CASSLTGGANVLTF TGTGCCAGCAGCTTGACTGGTGGGGCCAACGTCCTGACTTTC
TRBJ2-6 TRBD1 . TRBV28 CASSWLRGNSGANVLTF TGTGCCAGCAGTTGGCTCAGGGGGAACTCTGGGGCCAACGTCCTGACTTTC
TRBJ2-1 . . TRBV24-1 CATSVAGRRSNEQFF TGTGCCACCAGTGTTGCGGGGCGTCGATCCAATGAGCAGTTCTTC
TRBJ2-7 TRBD2 . TRBV10-2 CASSESWEGYEQYF TGCGCCAGCAGTGAGTCTTGGGAGGGCTACGAGCAGTACTTC
TRBJ1-6 . . TRBV15 CATSRDLAGRGSSPLHF TGTGCCACCAGCAGAGATCTGGCGGGGCGGGGGAGCTCACCCCTCCACTTT
TRBJ2-5 TRBD2 once TRBV5-1 CASGTSGGGTQETQYF TGCGCCAGCGGGACTAGCGGGGGAGGAACACAAGAGACCCAGTACTTC
TRBJ1-6 TRBD1 . TRBV2 CASSARQGESPLHF TGTGCCAGCAGCGCCCGACAGGGGGAATCACCCCTCCACTTT
TRBJ2-7 . . TRBV6-5 CASSYSRGPYEQYF TGTGCCAGCAGTTACTCGCGGGGGCCCTACGAGCAGTACTTC
TRBJ1-3 . . TRBV2 CASSDSSGNTIYF TGTGCCAGCAGTGACAGCTCTGGAAACACCATATATTTT
TRBJ2-4 . . TRBV5-1 CASSLGGTPSEDIQYF TGCGCCAGCAGCTTGGGCGGGACCCCATCGGAGGACATTCAGTACTTC
TRBJ1-2 . . TRBV2 CASSRQALNYGYTF TGTGCCAGCAGCCGACAGGCATTGAACTATGGCTACACCTTC
TRBJ1-6 TRBD1 many TRBV6-5 CASGTGDSPLHF TGTGCCTCCGGGACAGGTGATTCACCCCTCCACTTT
TRBJ1-2 . . TRBV30 CAWSVEGDYGYTF TGTGCCTGGAGTGTCGAGGGGGACTATGGCTACACCTTC
TRBJ1-1 TRBD1 . TRBV28 CASSLLGRMGDRGDTEAFF TGTGCCAGCAGTCTTTTGGGCCGCATGGGGGACAGGGGTGACACTGAAGCTTTCTTT
TRBJ1-6 . . TRBV5-1 CASSLAGTKYNSPLHF TGCGCCAGCAGCTTGGCGGGGACAAAGTATAATTCACCCCTCCACTTT
TRBJ1-6 . . TRBV28 CASSHPGDSPLHF TGTGCCAGCAGCCACCCCGGGGATTCACCCCTCCACTTT
TRBJ2-7 . . TRBV10-1 CASSGTSRGPSYEQYF TGCGCCAGCAGTGGGACCTCGCGGGGCCCGTCCTACGAGCAGTACTTC
TRBJ1-2 . once TRBV7-2 CASTRGGRYGYTF TGTGCCAGCACCAGGGGAGGGCGCTATGGCTACACCTTC
TRBJ1-1 TRBD1 . TRBV28 CASSSHNRGQAFF TGTGCCAGCAGTTCGCATAACAGGGGGCAAGCTTTCTTT
TRBJ2-3 TRBD2 . TRBV6-5 CASSKRTSGGDTQYF TGTGCCAGCAGTAAAAGGACTAGCGGGGGGGATACGCAGTATTTT
TRBJ2-7 . . TRBV18 CASSPTATSSYEQYF TGTGCCAGCTCACCAACAGCTACCAGCTCCTACGAGCAGTACTTC
TRBJ1-5 TRBD1 . TRBV30 CAWSVLAGGRRQPQHF TGTGCCTGGAGTGTATTAGCAGGGGGAAGAAGACAGCCCCAGCATTTT
TRBJ2-7 . . TRBV10-3 CAIRASSYEQYF TGTGCCATCAGGGCAAGCTCCTACGAGCAGTACTTC
TRBJ2-7 TRBD1 few TRBV5-4 CASSSRGRPYEQYF TGTGCCAGCAGCTCCAGGGGGCGCCCATACGAGCAGTACTTC
TRBJ2-3 TRBD2 . TRBV6-1 CASSELAGADTQYF TGTGCCAGCAGTGAACTAGCGGGGGCAGATACGCAGTATTTT
TRBJ2-7 TRBD2 . TRBV7-2 CASSPRERGSYEQYF TGTGCCAGCAGTCCAAGGGAGCGGGGGAGCTACGAGCAGTACTTC
TRBJ1-5 . . TRBV28 CASIRNSAGRGQPQHF TGTGCCAGCATTAGAAATAGTGCGGGGCGGGGGCAGCCCCAGCATTTT
TRBJ1-1 TRBD1 . TRBV28 CASRGQGSDTEAFF TGTGCCAGCAGGGGACAGGGGTCCGACACTGAAGCTTTCTTT
TRBJ1-1 . few TRBV9 CASSLQVDTEAFF TGTGCCAGCAGCCTACAGGTAGACACTGAAGCTTTCTTT
TRBJ1-4 . . TRBV19 CASSTRDTARATNEKLFF TGTGCCAGTAGTACTCGGGACACCGCGCGGGCAACTAATGAAAAACTGTTTTTT
TRBJ1-6 . . TRBV12-3/TRBV12-4 CASVSSYNSPLHF TGTGCCAGTGTTAGCTCCTATAATTCACCCCTCCACTTT
TRBJ2-2 . . TRBV19 CASNPQAGASYTGELFF TGTGCCAGTAACCCACAGGCGGGGGCGTCATACACCGGGGAGCTGTTTTTT
TRBJ1-6 . . TRBV5-1 CASSLGTDLYNSPLHF TGCGCCAGCAGCTTGGGAACAGATCTCTATAATTCACCCCTCCACTTT
TRBJ2-6 . . TRBV10-1 CASSLGGSGANVLTF TGCGCCAGCAGTCTCGGGGGCTCTGGGGCCAACGTCCTGACTTTC
TRBJ1-3 . . TRBV10-3 CAISELTVPGNTIYF TGTGCCATCAGTGAGCTGACAGTCCCTGGAAACACCATATATTTT